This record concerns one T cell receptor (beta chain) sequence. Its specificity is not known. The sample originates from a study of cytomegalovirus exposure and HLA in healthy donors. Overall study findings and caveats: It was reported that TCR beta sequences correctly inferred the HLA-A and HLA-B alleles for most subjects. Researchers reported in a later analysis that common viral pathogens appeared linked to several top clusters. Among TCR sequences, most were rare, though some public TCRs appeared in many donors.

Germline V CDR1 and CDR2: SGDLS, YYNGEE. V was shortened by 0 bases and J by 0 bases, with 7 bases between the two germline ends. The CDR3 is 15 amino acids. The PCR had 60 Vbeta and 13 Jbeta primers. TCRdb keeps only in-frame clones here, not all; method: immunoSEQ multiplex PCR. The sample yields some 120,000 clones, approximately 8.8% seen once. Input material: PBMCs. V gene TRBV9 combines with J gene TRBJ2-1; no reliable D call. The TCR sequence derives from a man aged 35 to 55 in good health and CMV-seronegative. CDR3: CASSVDPSSYNEQFF. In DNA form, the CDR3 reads TGTGCCAGCAGCGTAGACCCTAGCTCCTACAATGAGCAGTTCTTC.